This T cell receptor (beta chain) is from a study of cytomegalovirus exposure and HLA in healthy donors. PCR involved 60 Vbeta and 13 Jbeta primers. Clones were read by immunoSEQ multiplex PCR, and TCRdb kept only the in-frame ones, dropping some. The sample carries roughly 120,000 clones, over 60% recorded once. With respect to this clone: Its matching antigen is unknown.

The donors were healthy bone marrow donors. Study-wide points: Most TCR sequences proved rare, with some public TCRs found in many donors. Previous analysis showed most TCR beta V segments were productive about 87% or about 30% of the time.

From germline, CDR1 is SGHRS and CDR2 YFSETQ. The CDR3 contains 15 residues. J was trimmed by 3 bases and V by 0 bases; bases with no gene match: 5. This sequence joins TRBV5-1 and TRBJ2-7, with TRBD2 matching over 8 bases. Sequenced input: PBMCs. This TCR was sampled from a woman aged 55-70 years in good health and CMV-seropositive. This chain's CDR3 is CASSLGTSPYYEQYF. Written as DNA, the CDR3 is TGCGCCAGCAGCTTGGGGACTAGCCCTTACTACGAGCAGTACTTC.